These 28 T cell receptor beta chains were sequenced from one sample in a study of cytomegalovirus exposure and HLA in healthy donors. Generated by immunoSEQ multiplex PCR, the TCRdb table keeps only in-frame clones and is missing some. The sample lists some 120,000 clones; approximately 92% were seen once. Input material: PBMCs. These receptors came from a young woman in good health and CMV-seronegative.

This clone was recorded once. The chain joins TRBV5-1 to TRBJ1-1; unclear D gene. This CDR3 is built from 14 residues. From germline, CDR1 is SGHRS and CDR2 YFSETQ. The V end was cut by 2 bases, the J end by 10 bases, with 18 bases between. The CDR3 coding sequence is TGCGCCAGCAGCTTTAATGAGGGTGGGGTAGGAGCTTTCTTT. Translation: CASSFNEGGVGAFF.

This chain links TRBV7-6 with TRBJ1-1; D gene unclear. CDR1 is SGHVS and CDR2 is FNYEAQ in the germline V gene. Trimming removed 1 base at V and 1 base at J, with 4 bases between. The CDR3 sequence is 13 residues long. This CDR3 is CASSLGANTEAFF. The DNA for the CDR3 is TGTGCCAGCAGCTTAGGGGCGAACACTGAAGCTTTCTTT.

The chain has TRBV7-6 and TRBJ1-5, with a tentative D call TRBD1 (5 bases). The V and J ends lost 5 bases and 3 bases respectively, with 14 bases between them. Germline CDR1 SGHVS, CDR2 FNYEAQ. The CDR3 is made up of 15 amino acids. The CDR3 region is CASSPFDSSNQPQHF. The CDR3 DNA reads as TGTGCCAGCAGCCCCTTCGACAGTTCCAATCAGCCCCAGCATTTT.

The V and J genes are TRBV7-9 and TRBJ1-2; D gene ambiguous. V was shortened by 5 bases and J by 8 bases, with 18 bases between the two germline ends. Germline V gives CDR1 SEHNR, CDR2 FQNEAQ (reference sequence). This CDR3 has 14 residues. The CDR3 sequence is CASSQLVGSEGYTF. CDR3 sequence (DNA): TGTGCCAGCAGCCAATTAGTTGGTTCCGAAGGCTACACCTTC.

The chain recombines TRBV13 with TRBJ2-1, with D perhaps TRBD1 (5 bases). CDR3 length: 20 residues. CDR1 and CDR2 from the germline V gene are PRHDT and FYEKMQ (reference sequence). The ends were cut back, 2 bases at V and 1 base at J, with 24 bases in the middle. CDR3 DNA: TGTGCCAGCAGCTTATGGGATTACTCTGTGGTAGGGGAATCCTACAATGAGCAGTTCTTC. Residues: CASSLWDYSVVGESYNEQFF.

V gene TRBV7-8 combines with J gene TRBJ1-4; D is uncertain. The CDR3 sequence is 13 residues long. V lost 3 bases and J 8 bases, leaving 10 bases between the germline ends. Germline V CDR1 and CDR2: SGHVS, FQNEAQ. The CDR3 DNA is TGTGCCAGCAGCTTGCGGGGATCCGAAAAACTGTTTTTT. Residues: CASSLRGSEKLFF.

This CDR3 reads CASSKQGVRGYTF. CDR3 coding DNA: TGTGCCAGCAGCAAACAGGGTGTTCGTGGCTACACCTTC. The chain employs TRBV21-1 and TRBJ1-2; the DNA was not compared with TRBD1, the D call given in the table. TRBV21-1 is recorded as a pseudogene. The CDR3 is made up of 13 amino acids.

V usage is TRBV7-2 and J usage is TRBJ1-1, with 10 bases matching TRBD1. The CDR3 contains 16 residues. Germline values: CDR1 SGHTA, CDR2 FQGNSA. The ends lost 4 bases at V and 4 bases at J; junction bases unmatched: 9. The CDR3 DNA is TGTGCCAGCAGCTCATCCCCTGGACAGGGGGGCACTGAAGCTTTCTTT. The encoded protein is CASSSSPGQGGTEAFF.

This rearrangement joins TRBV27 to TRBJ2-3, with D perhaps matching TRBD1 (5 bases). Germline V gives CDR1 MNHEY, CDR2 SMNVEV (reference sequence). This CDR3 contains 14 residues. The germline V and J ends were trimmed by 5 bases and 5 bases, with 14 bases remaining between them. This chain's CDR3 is CASSTPLQVDTQYF. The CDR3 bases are TGTGCCAGCAGTACACCCCTACAGGTAGATACGCAGTATTTT.

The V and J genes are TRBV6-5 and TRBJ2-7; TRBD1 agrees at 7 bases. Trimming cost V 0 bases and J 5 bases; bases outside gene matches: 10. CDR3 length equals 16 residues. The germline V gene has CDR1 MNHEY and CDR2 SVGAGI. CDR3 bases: TGTGCCAGCAGTTACTCCGGGACAGATAGTTTTGACGAGCAGTACTTC. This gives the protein CASSYSGTDSFDEQYF.

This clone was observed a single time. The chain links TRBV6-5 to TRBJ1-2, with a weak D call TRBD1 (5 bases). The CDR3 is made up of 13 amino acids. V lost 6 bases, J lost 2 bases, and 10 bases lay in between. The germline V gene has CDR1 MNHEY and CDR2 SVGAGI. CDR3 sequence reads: CASRPTENYGYTF. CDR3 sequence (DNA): TGTGCCAGCAGGCCGACAGAAAACTATGGCTACACCTTC.

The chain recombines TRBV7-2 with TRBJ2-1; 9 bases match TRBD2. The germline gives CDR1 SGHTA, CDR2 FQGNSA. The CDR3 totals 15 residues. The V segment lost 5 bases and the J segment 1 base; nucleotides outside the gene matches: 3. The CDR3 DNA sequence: TGTGCCAGCAGCATTAGCGGGAGTTCCTACAATGAGCAGTTCTTC. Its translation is CASSISGSSYNEQFF.

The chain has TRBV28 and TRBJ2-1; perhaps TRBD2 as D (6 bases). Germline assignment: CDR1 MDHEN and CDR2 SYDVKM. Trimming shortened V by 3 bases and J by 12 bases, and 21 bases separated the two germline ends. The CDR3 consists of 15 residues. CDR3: CASSFSGTFEGGQFF. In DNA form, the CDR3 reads TGTGCCAGCAGTTTCTCCGGGACTTTCGAGGGAGGGCAGTTCTTC.

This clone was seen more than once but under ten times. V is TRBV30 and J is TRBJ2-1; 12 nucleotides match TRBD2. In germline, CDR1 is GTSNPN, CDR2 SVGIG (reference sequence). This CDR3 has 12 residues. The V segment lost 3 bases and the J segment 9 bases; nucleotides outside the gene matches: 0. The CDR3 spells CAWRTSGSEQFF. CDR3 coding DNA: TGTGCCTGGAGGACTAGCGGGAGTGAGCAGTTCTTC.

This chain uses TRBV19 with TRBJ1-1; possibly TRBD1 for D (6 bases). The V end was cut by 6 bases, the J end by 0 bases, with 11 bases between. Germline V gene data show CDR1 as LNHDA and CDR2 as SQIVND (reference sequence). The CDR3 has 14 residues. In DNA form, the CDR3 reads TGTGCCAGTAGCCCGGGACAAATGAACACTGAAGCTTTCTTT. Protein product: CASSPGQMNTEAFF. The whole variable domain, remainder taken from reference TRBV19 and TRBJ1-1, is DGGITQSPKYLFRKEGQNVTLSCEQNLNHDAMYWYRQDPGQGLRLIYYSQIVNDFQKGDIAEGYSVSREKKESFPLTVTSAQKNPTAFYLCASSPGQMNTEAFFGQGTRLTVV.

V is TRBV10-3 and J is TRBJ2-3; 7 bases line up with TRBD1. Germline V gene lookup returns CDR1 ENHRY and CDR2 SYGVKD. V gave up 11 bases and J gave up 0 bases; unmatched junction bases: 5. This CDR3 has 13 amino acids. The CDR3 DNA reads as TGTGCCTCCCGACAGGGCAGCACAGATACGCAGTATTTT. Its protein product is CASRQGSTDTQYF.

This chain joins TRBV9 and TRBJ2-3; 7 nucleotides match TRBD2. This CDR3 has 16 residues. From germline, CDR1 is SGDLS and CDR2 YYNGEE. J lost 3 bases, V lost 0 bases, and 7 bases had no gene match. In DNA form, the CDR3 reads TGTGCCAGCAGCGTAGGAAGCCTAGCGGTGACAGATACGCAGTATTTT. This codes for CASSVGSLAVTDTQYF.

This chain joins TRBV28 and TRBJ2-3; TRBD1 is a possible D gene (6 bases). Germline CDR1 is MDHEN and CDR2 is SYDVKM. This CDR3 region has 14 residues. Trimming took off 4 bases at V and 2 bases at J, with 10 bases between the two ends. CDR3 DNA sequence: TGTGCCAGCAGTTACCGGACAGTCACAGATACGCAGTATTTT. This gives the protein CASSYRTVTDTQYF.

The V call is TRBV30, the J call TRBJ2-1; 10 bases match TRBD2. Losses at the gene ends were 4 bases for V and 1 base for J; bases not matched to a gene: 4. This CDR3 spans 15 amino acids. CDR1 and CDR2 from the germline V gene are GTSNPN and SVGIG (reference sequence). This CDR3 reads CAWNLAGASYNEQFF. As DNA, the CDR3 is TGTGCCTGGAATCTAGCGGGAGCTTCCTACAATGAGCAGTTCTTC.

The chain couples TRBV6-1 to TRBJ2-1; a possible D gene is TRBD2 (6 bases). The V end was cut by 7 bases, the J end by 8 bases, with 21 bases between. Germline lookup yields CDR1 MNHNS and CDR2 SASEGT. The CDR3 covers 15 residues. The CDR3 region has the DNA TGTGCCAGCACCCCGGGCCGGGGACTTGTCGATGAGCAGTTCTTC. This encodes CASTPGRGLVDEQFF.

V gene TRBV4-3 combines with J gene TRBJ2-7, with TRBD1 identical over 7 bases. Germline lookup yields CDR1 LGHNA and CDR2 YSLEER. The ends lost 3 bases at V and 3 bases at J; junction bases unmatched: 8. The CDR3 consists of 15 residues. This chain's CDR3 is CASSQYRGELYEQYF. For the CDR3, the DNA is TGCGCCAGCAGCCAGTACAGGGGTGAACTCTACGAGCAGTACTTC.

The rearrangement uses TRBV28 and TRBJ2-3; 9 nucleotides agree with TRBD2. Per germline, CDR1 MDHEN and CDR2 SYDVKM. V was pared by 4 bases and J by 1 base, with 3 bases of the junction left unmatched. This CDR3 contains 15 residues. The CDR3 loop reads CASSSERGGTDTQYF. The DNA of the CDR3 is TGTGCCAGCAGTTCTGAGCGGGGGGGCACAGATACGCAGTATTTT.

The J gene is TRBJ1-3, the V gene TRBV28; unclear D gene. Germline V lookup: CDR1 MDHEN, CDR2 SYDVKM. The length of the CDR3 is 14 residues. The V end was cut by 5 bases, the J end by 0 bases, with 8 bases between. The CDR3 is CASSVGSSGNTIYF. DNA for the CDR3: TGTGCCAGCAGTGTCGGGAGCTCTGGAAACACCATATATTTT.

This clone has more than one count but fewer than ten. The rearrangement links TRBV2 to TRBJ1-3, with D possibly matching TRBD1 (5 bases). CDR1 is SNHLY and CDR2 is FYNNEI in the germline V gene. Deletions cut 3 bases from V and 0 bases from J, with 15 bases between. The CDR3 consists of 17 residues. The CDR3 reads CASSESFLGVSGNTIYF. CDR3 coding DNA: TGTGCCAGCAGTGAGTCATTCTTAGGGGTCTCTGGAAACACCATATATTTT. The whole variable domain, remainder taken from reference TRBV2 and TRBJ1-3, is EPEVTQTPSHQVTQMGQEVILRCVPISNHLYFYWYRQILGQKVEFLVSFYNNEISEKSEIFDDQFSVERPDGSNFTLKIRSTKLEDSAMYFCASSESFLGVSGNTIYFGEGSWLTVV.

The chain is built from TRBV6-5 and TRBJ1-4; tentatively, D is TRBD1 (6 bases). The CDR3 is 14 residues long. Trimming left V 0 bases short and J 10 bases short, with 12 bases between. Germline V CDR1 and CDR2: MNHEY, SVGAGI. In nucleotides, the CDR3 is TGTGCCAGCAGTTACTCAAACAGGGAAATAAAACTGTTTTTT. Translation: CASSYSNREIKLFF.

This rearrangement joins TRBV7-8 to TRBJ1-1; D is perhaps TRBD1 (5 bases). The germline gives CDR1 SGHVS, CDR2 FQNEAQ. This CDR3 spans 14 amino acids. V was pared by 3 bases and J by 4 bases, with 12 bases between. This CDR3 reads CASSFGGGITEAFF. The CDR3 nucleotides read TGTGCCAGCAGCTTTGGGGGGGGAATCACTGAAGCTTTCTTT.

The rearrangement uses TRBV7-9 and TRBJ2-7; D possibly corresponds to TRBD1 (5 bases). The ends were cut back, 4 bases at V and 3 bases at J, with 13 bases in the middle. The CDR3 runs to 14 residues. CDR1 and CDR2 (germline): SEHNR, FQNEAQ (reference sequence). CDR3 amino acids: CASSYAPQGYEQYF. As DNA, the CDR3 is TGTGCCAGCAGCTACGCCCCTCAGGGCTACGAGCAGTACTTC.

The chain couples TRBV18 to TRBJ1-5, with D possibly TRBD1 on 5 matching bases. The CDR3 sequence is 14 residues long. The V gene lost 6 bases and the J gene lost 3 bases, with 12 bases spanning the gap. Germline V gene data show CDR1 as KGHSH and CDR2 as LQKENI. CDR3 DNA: TGTGCCAGCTCGCAACAGGTCTTCAATCAGCCCCAGCATTTT. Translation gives CASSQQVFNQPQHF.